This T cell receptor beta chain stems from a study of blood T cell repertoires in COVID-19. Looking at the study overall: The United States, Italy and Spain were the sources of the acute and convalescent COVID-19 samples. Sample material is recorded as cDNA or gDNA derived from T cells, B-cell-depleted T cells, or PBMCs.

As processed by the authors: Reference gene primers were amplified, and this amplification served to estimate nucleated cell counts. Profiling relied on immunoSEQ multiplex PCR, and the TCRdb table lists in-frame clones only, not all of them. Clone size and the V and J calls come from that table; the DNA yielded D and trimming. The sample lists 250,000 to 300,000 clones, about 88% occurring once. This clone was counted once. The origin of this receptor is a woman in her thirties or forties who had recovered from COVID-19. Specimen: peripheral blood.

The CDR3 sequence: CASSQEGGDEYTGPGELFF. The CDR3 bases are TGCGCCAGCAGCCAAGAGGGGGGGGACGAATATACAGGTCCCGGGGAGCTGTTTTTT. The chain joins TRBV4-3 to TRBJ2-2, with 7 bases lining up with TRBD2. CDR1 LGHNA and CDR2 YSLEER come from the germline V gene. The length of the CDR3 is 19 residues. The V gene end was trimmed by 0 bases and the J gene end by 6 bases; junction bases not matched to a gene: 16.